These 18 T cell receptor beta chains originate from one sample sequenced in a study of shared clonotypes between healthy human individuals. Here immunoSEQ multiplex PCR was the method, and the copy in TCRdb shows in-frame clones only, minus some. The sample lists 110,000 or so clones, around 73% seen once, with around 23% in the top ten. Sequencing used memory CD8+ T cells sorted from blood. This sample's subset: CD45RO+ cells pooled with CCR7-negative TemRA cells. The receptors shown here come from a woman in her 30s in good health.

The rearrangement joins TRBV2 to TRBJ2-1; 10 nucleotides agree with TRBD2. This CDR3 region has 15 residues. V shed 6 bases, J shed 2 bases, and the junction held 4 bases outside the gene matches. CDR1 and CDR2 (germline): SNHLY, FYNNEI. CDR3 in amino acids: CASRRAGGAYNEQFF. CDR3 nucleotides: TGTGCCAGCAGACGAGCGGGAGGGGCCTACAATGAGCAGTTCTTC.

About this clone itself: It differs at one base from a far larger clone, so likely a read error. Distinct nucleotide sequences in the sample also encode this CDR3. The chain carries TRBV28 and TRBJ1-1; the D gene is possibly TRBD1 (6 bases). The CDR3 has 16 amino acids. The germline V and J ends were trimmed by 6 bases and 1 base, with 18 bases remaining between them. In germline, CDR1 is MDHEN, CDR2 SYDVKM. Written as DNA, the CDR3 is TGTGCCAGCAGATTAGCAGGGGTTGGGGGGAACACTGAAGCTTTCTTT. This codes for CASRLAGVGGNTEAFF.

The V gene is TRBV18, the J gene TRBJ2-7, with 8 bases identical to TRBD1. The length of the CDR3 is 13 residues. The germline CDR1 and CDR2 sequences are KGHSH and LQKENI. The V segment lost 6 bases and the J segment 1 base; nucleotides outside the gene matches: 2. The CDR3 DNA reads as TGTGCCAGCTCGGACAGGGCTTCCTACGAGCAGTACTTC. Translating gives CASSDRASYEQYF.

The chain couples TRBV19 to TRBJ1-3, with 7 bases aligning to TRBD1. From germline, CDR1 is LNHDA and CDR2 SQIVND (reference sequence). V was pared by 6 bases and J by 3 bases, with 2 bases of the junction left unmatched. This CDR3 contains 13 residues. CDR3 bases: TGTGCCAGTAGCACAGGGGATGGAAACACCATATATTTT. Translation gives CASSTGDGNTIYF. Full variable domain (rest looked up from reference TRBV19 and TRBJ1-3): DGGITQSPKYLFRKEGQNVTLSCEQNLNHDAMYWYRQDPGQGLRLIYYSQIVNDFQKGDIAEGYSVSREKKESFPLTVTSAQKNPTAFYLCASSTGDGNTIYFGEGSWLTVV.

The chain joins TRBV18 to TRBJ1-1; D call uncertain. Germline V gene lookup returns CDR1 KGHSH and CDR2 LQKENI. V lost 2 bases and J 0 bases, leaving 1 base between the germline ends. CDR3 length: 12 amino acids. CDR3 residues: CASSPLNTEAFF. Written as DNA, the CDR3 is TGTGCCAGCTCACCATTGAACACTGAAGCTTTCTTT.

This chain joins TRBV6-1 and TRBJ2-3; TRBD1 agrees at 8 bases. Germline CDR1 and CDR2: MNHNS and SASEGT. V trimming: 8 bases; J trimming: 3 bases; junction bases outside the gene matches: 7. The CDR3 contains 14 residues. This CDR3 is CASSDRVETDTQYF. As DNA, the CDR3 is TGTGCCAGCTCGGACAGGGTGGAGACAGATACGCAGTATTTT.

CDR3 DNA: TGTGCCAGCAGCCGACCGGACAGGGAAGGGTCTGAAGCTTTCTTT. Amino acid sequence: CASSRPDREGSEAFF. The chain employs TRBV5-6 and TRBJ1-1; TRBD1 agrees at 8 bases. The CDR3 covers 15 residues. The ends lost 4 bases at V and 6 bases at J; junction bases unmatched: 11. Looked up from germline, CDR1 is SGHDT and CDR2 is YYEEEE.

The CDR3, as DNA: TGTGCCAGTAGTAACAGAGCGAACACTGAAGCTTTCTTT. It encodes CASSNRANTEAFF. This chain links TRBV19 with TRBJ1-1, with D unresolved. CDR1 and CDR2 from the germline V gene are LNHDA and SQIVND (reference sequence). V shed 4 bases and J shed 1 base, with 7 bases lying between them. CDR3 length: 13 residues.

The chain uses TRBV6-6 and TRBJ1-5, with D hard to call. CDR1 MNHNY and CDR2 SVGAGI come from the germline V gene (reference sequence). V was pared by 6 bases and J by 5 bases, with 8 bases between. The CDR3 is 12 amino acids. In DNA, the CDR3 is TGTGCCAGCAGACCCGGGGATCAGCCCCAGCATTTT. Its translation is CASRPGDQPQHF.

This clone was counted once. The chain uses TRBV6-6 and TRBJ1-1; 8 bases fit TRBD1. This CDR3 has 13 amino acids. The V gene's germline CDR1 is MNHNY and CDR2 SVGAGI (reference sequence). J was trimmed by 4 bases and V by 4 bases; bases with no gene match: 2. Here the CDR3 reads CASSLTGGTEAFF. In DNA form, the CDR3 reads TGTGCCAGCAGTTTAACAGGGGGCACTGAAGCTTTCTTT.

The chain employs TRBV30 and TRBJ2-7; D is undetermined. Germline CDR1 GTSNPN, CDR2 SVGIG (reference sequence). This CDR3 contains 12 residues. Trimming removed 0 bases at V and 3 bases at J, with 6 bases between. The CDR3 DNA reads as TGTGCCTGGAGTGTATCCTTCTACGAGCAGTACTTC. Translating it yields CAWSVSFYEQYF.

The chain recombines TRBV27 with TRBJ2-7, with a possible D match to TRBD1 (6 bases). Looked up from germline, CDR1 is MNHEY and CDR2 is SMNVEV (reference sequence). This CDR3 region has 14 residues. V shed 5 bases and J shed 6 bases, with 17 bases lying between them. In DNA form, the CDR3 reads TGTGCCAGCAGTGCTATACAGGGAATAGGCGAGCAGTACTTC. It specifies CASSAIQGIGEQYF.

The chain is built from TRBV10-3 and TRBJ2-7; D is unclear. Trimming stripped 6 bases from V and 3 bases from J, with 6 bases between. The germline CDR1 and CDR2 sequences are ENHRY and SYGVKD. This CDR3 has 11 residues. CDR3 nucleotides: TGTGCCATCAGCGGACGCTACGAGCAGTACTTC. Translation gives CAISGRYEQYF.

V and J are TRBV7-9 and TRBJ2-3; 8 positions agree with TRBD1. The CDR3 is 19 amino acids. Germline trimming cut 3 bases from V and 4 bases from J; bases unmatched to any gene: 18. Germline CDR1 and CDR2: SEHNR and FQNEAQ (reference sequence). CDR3 loop: CASSFKRGQGAMGADTQYF. CDR3 in DNA: TGTGCCAGCAGCTTCAAGAGGGGTCAGGGGGCGATGGGGGCAGATACGCAGTATTTT.

The chain links TRBV2 to TRBJ2-5; TRBD1 matches at 7 bases. The CDR3 has 18 amino acids. J lost 1 base, V lost 2 bases, and 13 bases had no gene match. CDR1 and CDR2 (germline): SNHLY, FYNNEI. CDR3 nucleotides: TGTGCCAGCAGTGAAACTCGGAGGACAGGCGGCTTCCAAGAGACCCAGTACTTC. Translated, it gives CASSETRRTGGFQETQYF.

The rearrangement uses TRBV5-6 and TRBJ2-7; 9 bases align to TRBD2. The CDR3 contains 15 residues. Germline V CDR1 and CDR2: SGHDT, YYEEEE. The V gene end was trimmed by 2 bases and the J gene end by 3 bases; junction bases not matched to a gene: 6. CDR3 sequence (DNA): TGTGCCAGCAGCTTTAGCGGGAGTAATTTCTACGAGCAGTACTTC. Protein sequence: CASSFSGSNFYEQYF.

The rearrangement links TRBV27 to TRBJ2-7; 11 nucleotides align to TRBD1. From germline, CDR1 is MNHEY and CDR2 SMNVEV (reference sequence). The J segment lost 2 bases and the V segment lost 5 bases, leaving 2 bases of the junction unmatched. The length of the CDR3 is 14 residues. The CDR3 here is CASSVDRGPYEQYF. The CDR3, as DNA: TGTGCCAGCAGTGTGGACAGGGGGCCCTACGAGCAGTACTTC.

The V and J genes are TRBV4-1 and TRBJ2-2; D unresolved. CDR1 is MGHRA, CDR2 YSYEKL, per germline. The V gene lost 3 bases and the J gene lost 4 bases, with 15 bases spanning the gap. CDR3 length equals 16 residues. CDR3: CASSHQPSFPTGELFF. The CDR3, as DNA: TGCGCCAGCAGCCACCAGCCTTCGTTCCCCACCGGGGAGCTGTTTTTT.